This T cell receptor beta chain was identified in a study of T-cell memory formation after mild COVID-19. CDR3 length: 17 residues. Germline loops: CDR1 KGHDR, CDR2 SFDVKD. The junction had 10 bases not matched to a gene; V was cut back by 7 bases and J by 2 bases. This clonotype was found a few times. The target antigen is unknown. Study-level findings and limits: The main location of contracting CD4+ clones was CM and EM, and that of contracting CD8+ clones was EMRA.

Each CDR3 protein is one row after TCRdb ran MiXCR on the 5' RACE reads. The sample lists some 130,000 distinct CDR3 sequences; roughly a quarter were seen once. Sequenced input: PBMCs or a T cell subset sorted from them (not recorded which). This sequence joins TRBV24-1 and TRBJ1-5; TRBD1 matches at 10 bases. This clonotype was obtained from an adult woman who had mild COVID-19 (a few samples of this study predate the infection). Cell type and time point are not known. CDR3 amino acids: CATRSSGQGLGNQPQHF. Written as DNA, the CDR3 is TGTGCCACCAGATCCTCGGGACAGGGGCTTGGCAATCAGCCCCAGCATTTT.